The 13 T cell receptor beta chains listed next were all sequenced from one sample in a study of beta chain features in type 1 diabetes. The entirety of the isolated RNA underwent reverse transcription, so expressed TCRB transcripts were sequenced. Some clones are missing from TCRdb's copy, which holds only in-frame ones; the method was immunoSEQ multiplex PCR. The repertoire has almost 350,000 clones, roughly 21% of them found once; the top ten carry approximately 0.041%. The sequenced material came from naive CD4+ T cells from blood. All receptors derive from a woman aged 18-29 years in good health.

The chain combines TRBV7-9 with TRBJ2-1; tentative D call: TRBD2 (5 bases). This CDR3 contains 13 residues. Looked up from germline, CDR1 is SEHNR and CDR2 is FQNEAQ (reference sequence). V was trimmed by 1 base and J by 7 bases, leaving 8 bases between them. For the CDR3, the DNA is TGTGCCAGCAGCTTAGGCGGGCTTAATGAGCAGTTCTTC. Its protein is CASSLGGLNEQFF.

The rearrangement links TRBV30 to TRBJ1-5, with D possibly being TRBD1 (6 bases). The CDR3 is 13 amino acids. The germline V gene has CDR1 GTSNPN and CDR2 SVGIG (reference sequence). V lost 2 bases to trimming and J lost 10 bases, with 15 bases between them. CDR3 sequence reads: CAWSKQGSRPQHF. CDR3 in DNA: TGTGCCTGGAGTAAACAGGGCTCCCGCCCCCAGCATTTT.

The chain is built from TRBV7-3 and TRBJ2-5; 8 bases are a match to TRBD1. Looked up from germline, CDR1 is SGHTA and CDR2 is FQGTGA. This CDR3 is 15 amino acids long. With V trimmed by 5 bases and J by 4 bases, 9 bases remained unmatched. CDR3 nucleotide sequence: TGTGCCAGCAGCCCCGGGCAGGGGGCTGGAGAGACCCAGTACTTC. Its translation: CASSPGQGAGETQYF.

This clone was picked up a small number of times. The CDR3 reads CASSVGSGAWNEQFF. The CDR3 nucleotides read TGTGCCAGCAGCGTAGGTAGCGGGGCTTGGAATGAGCAGTTCTTC. V gene TRBV9 combines with J gene TRBJ2-1, with TRBD2 identical over 8 bases. V dropped 0 bases and J dropped 7; count of bases not matched to a gene: 6. The CDR3 loop spans 15 amino acids. In germline, CDR1 is SGDLS, CDR2 YYNGEE.

V and J are TRBV10-3 and TRBJ1-2, with 7 bases identical to TRBD1. Germline V lookup: CDR1 ENHRY, CDR2 SYGVKD. CDR3 length equals 14 residues. V gave up 6 bases and J gave up 0 bases; unmatched junction bases: 4. The CDR3 nucleotides read TGTGCCATCAGGGGGACAGATTCTAACTATGGCTACACCTTC. Its translation: CAIRGTDSNYGYTF.

This sequence joins TRBV29-1 and TRBJ1-5, with a weak D call TRBD1 (6 bases). CDR1 is SQVTM, CDR2 ANQGSEA, per germline. Trimming cost V 5 bases and J 4 bases, with 12 bases left between them. This CDR3 region has 13 residues. For the CDR3, the DNA is TGCAGCGTTTCCGGGACACTAAATCAGCCCCAGCATTTT. Translating it yields CSVSGTLNQPQHF.

This clone was counted between two and nine times. The chain is built from TRBV7-9 and TRBJ1-5, with a tentative D call TRBD1 (5 bases). The V gene lost 3 bases and the J gene lost 5 bases, with 8 bases spanning the gap. Germline loops: CDR1 SEHNR, CDR2 FQNEAQ (reference sequence). The length of the CDR3 is 13 residues. CDR3 nucleotide sequence: TGTGCCAGCAGCTTTCAGGGCGATCAGCCCCAGCATTTT. Amino acid sequence: CASSFQGDQPQHF.

V gene TRBV21-1 combines with J gene TRBJ1-6. TRBV21-1 corresponds to a pseudogene. CDR3 length equals 11 residues. CDR3 coding DNA: TGTGCGGGGGGTGGAAGTTCACCCCTCCACTTT. This codes for CAGGGSSPLHF.

This clone turned up a few times. The chain recombines TRBV30 with TRBJ1-1, with TRBD1 matching over 7 bases. This CDR3 region has 13 residues. Germline-derived CDR1 and CDR2 are GTSNPN and SVGIG (reference sequence). V trimming: 2 bases; J trimming: 4 bases; junction bases outside the gene matches: 4. CDR3 nucleotide sequence: TGTGCCTGGAGTAAGACAGGGAGCACTGAAGCTTTCTTT. Protein product: CAWSKTGSTEAFF.

This sequence joins TRBV10-3 and TRBJ2-5; D gene unclear. The V and J ends lost 6 bases and 7 bases respectively, with 21 bases between them. Germline values: CDR1 ENHRY, CDR2 SYGVKD. The CDR3 loop spans 15 amino acids. DNA of the CDR3: TGTGCCATCAGCGAGAACCTGGGCTCCTCACGGACCCAGTACTTC. Its translation is CAISENLGSSRTQYF.

The CDR3 DNA reads TGTGCCAGCTCACCACCGAGTAGCTCCTACAATGAGCAGTTCTTC. It encodes CASSPPSSSYNEQFF. This chain joins TRBV18 and TRBJ2-1, with D uncertain. Germline V gene data show CDR1 as KGHSH and CDR2 as LQKENI. V lost 0 bases to trimming and J lost 0 bases, with 6 bases between them. The CDR3 sequence is 15 residues long.

V and J are TRBV21-1 and TRBJ1-2; the table's D call, TRBD1, has no DNA check behind it. TRBV21-1 is reported as a pseudogene. The length of the CDR3 is 14 residues. CDR3 protein: CASSKDSTYYGYTF. The CDR3 region has the DNA TGTGCCAGCAGCAAGGACAGCACCTACTATGGCTACACCTTC.

A few counts support this clone. This CDR3 reads CASSKAGIEGNEQFF. CDR3 DNA sequence: TGTGCCAGCAGCAAAGCGGGGATCGAGGGCAATGAGCAGTTCTTC. J is TRBJ2-1 and V is TRBV21-1; the table assigns TRBD2, which was not confirmed against the DNA. TRBV21-1 is a documented pseudogene. There are 15 residues in the CDR3.